The rows below give T cell receptor beta chains drawn from one sample of a study of blood T cell repertoires in COVID-19. The method was immunoSEQ multiplex PCR; TCRdb's version includes in-frame clones alone and lacks a portion of them. The sample lists approximately 230,000 clones; 80% to 90% were seen once. Material: peripheral blood. The receptors were gathered from a man older than 75 with acute or convalescent COVID-19. The CDR3 runs from the conserved cysteine through the conserved F or W. The D gene is left open where the match is weak. Not all rows give a size; the values are once, few, many and, for expanded clones, a class.

>TRBV3-1/TRBV3-2|.|.|TRBJ2-5
CASSQELNYETQYF
TGTGCCAGCAGCCAAGAGTTGAACTACGAGACCCAGTACTTC
>TRBV9|TRBD2|once|TRBJ2-5
CASSVAGGARETQYF
TGTGCCAGCAGCGTAGCGGGGGGGGCGCGAGAGACCCAGTACTTC
>TRBV18|.|.|TRBJ2-2
CASSPQGIPNTGELFF
TGTGCCAGCTCACCTCAGGGGATTCCGAACACCGGGGAGCTGTTTTTT
>TRBV20-1|TRBD1|.|TRBJ2-2
CSASPGQGGAGELFF
TGCAGTGCTAGTCCGGGACAGGGAGGGGCCGGGGAGCTGTTTTTT
>TRBV6-5|.|.|TRBJ1-1
CASSYSGGMNTEAFF
TGTGCCAGCAGTTACTCGGGCGGGATGAACACTGAAGCTTTCTTT
>TRBV7-3|TRBD2|.|TRBJ2-1
CASSELAGVGYEQFF
TGTGCCAGCAGCGAACTAGCGGGAGTGGGATATGAGCAGTTCTTC
>TRBV19|TRBD1|.|TRBJ2-2
CASSDDRAGELFF
TGTGCCAGTAGTGACGACAGGGCCGGGGAGCTGTTTTTT
>TRBV4-3|TRBD2|once|TRBJ2-3
CASSGGDTDTQYF
TGCGCCAGCAGCGGGGGGGACACAGATACGCAGTATTTT
>TRBV6-2/TRBV6-3|.|.|TRBJ2-5
CASSRIMRPRETQYF
TGTGCCAGCAGCCGCATCATGAGGCCTAGGGAGACCCAGTACTTC
>TRBV6-6|TRBD2|.|TRBJ2-5
CASRNSGARFQETQYF
TGTGCCAGCAGAAATAGCGGGGCGCGCTTCCAAGAGACCCAGTACTTC
>TRBV3-1/TRBV3-2|TRBD1|.|TRBJ1-2
CASSQGGDRGDGYTF
TGTGCCAGCAGCCAAGGAGGGGACAGGGGGGATGGCTACACCTTC
>TRBV28|TRBD2|.|TRBJ2-1
CASSNLGVAGLGEQFF
TGTGCCAGCAGCAATCTTGGGGTAGCGGGATTGGGTGAGCAGTTCTTC
>TRBV7-9|TRBD1|.|TRBJ1-2
CASSLVPRGLGGYTF
TGTGCCAGCAGCTTAGTCCCCAGGGGGTTGGGTGGCTACACCTTC
>TRBV19|.|.|TRBJ2-6
CASSIVLLDRANVLTF
TGTGCCAGTAGTATAGTCCTCCTCGACAGGGCCAACGTCCTGACTTTC
>TRBV19|TRBD2|.|TRBJ2-1
CASSISRGRASYNEQFF
TGTGCCAGTAGTATTTCCCGCGGGAGGGCCTCTTACAATGAGCAGTTCTTC